Here is one T cell receptor (beta chain) with its context. Its matching antigen is unknown. Trimming at V came to 2 bases and at J to 6 bases, leaving 6 bases not matched to a gene. Germline V gives CDR1 KGHDR, CDR2 SFDVKD. The CDR3 covers 15 residues. Sequenced by immunoSEQ multiplex PCR; TCRdb stores in-frame clones only, minus some. The data contain hundreds of thousands of clones, approximately 86% of them seen just once; the ten biggest clones take up over 8.5%. This entry is derived from a study of Ad26.COV2.S vaccination and SARS-CoV-2 variants. Study as a whole: The study gave Ad26.COV2.S intramuscularly, once or twice 56 days apart. Study-wide points: Substantial response breadth was reportedly seen for spike-specific CD8+ and CD4+ T cells after vaccination.

Sample treatment: around 19 received Ad26.COV2.S at low or high dose, single or two shots; about five received placebo; per-sample allocation not given. Sampling occurred on day 63 after the first vaccine or placebo injection. An Ad26 vector that expressed Wuhan-strain SARS-CoV-2 spike constituted the vaccine. The receptor was derived from a person between 18 and 59 years old who received the Ad26.COV2.S COVID-19 vaccine or a placebo. The rearrangement uses TRBV24-1 and TRBJ2-5; 9 bases map to TRBD1. The specimen was peripheral blood, collected in a trial of Ad26.COV2.S vaccine versus placebo. CDR3 residues: CATSDSGQGLKTQYF. CDR3 in DNA: TGTGCCACCAGTGATTCGGGACAGGGCTTGAAGACCCAGTACTTC.